The rows below give T cell receptor beta chains drawn from one sample of a study of blood T cells in healthy people across ages. A single record per CDR3 protein comes from TCRdb applying MiXCR to the 5' RACE reads. Among some 1.6 million distinct CDR3 sequences listed, 30% to 35% were seen once. What was sequenced was blood. The receptors were gathered from a woman in her thirties in good health. The CDR3 runs from the conserved cysteine through the conserved F or W. Fields, in order: J gene, V gene, D gene, clone size, CDR3 DNA, CDR3 protein. The D gene is left open where the match is weak. A clone size is listed for some rows: how often the clone was seen (once, few, many), or a class if it is expanded.

>TRBJ1-5|TRBV5-1|-|-
TGCGCCAGCAGCTTGGAGGCAGACGGGGGTAGCAATCAGCCCCAGCATTTT
CASSLEADGGSNQPQHF
>TRBJ2-7|TRBV30|-|few
TGTGCCTGGAGTCCCACTAGCTACGAGCAGTACTTC
CAWSPTSYEQYF
>TRBJ1-6|TRBV6-6|-|-
TGTGCCAGCAGTTACTCGCCCGGGGACTCACCCCTCCACTTT
CASSYSPGDSPLHF
>TRBJ2-5|TRBV4-1|-|many
TGCGCCAGCAGCCAAGTAGTGCTACAAGAGACCCAGTACTTC
CASSQVVLQETQYF
>TRBJ1-1|TRBV5-1|TRBD1|-
TGCGCCAGCAGCCCAGAACCAGGGGGGGAGAACACTGAAGCTTTCTTT
CASSPEPGGENTEAFF
>TRBJ2-7|TRBV5-1|-|-
TGCGCCAGCAGCTGGACCCCCGGGACCGGAAGCTCCTACGAGCAGTACTTC
CASSWTPGTGSSYEQYF
>TRBJ2-4|TRBV12-3/TRBV12-4|-|-
TGTGTCAGCAGCCCTCAGGAGCTAGCCAAAAACATTCAGTACTTC
CVSSPQELAKNIQYF
>TRBJ2-1|TRBV20-1|TRBD2|-
TGCAGTGCCCTCTCTAGCGGGAGGGCCAATGAGCAGTTCTTC
CSALSSGRANEQFF
>TRBJ2-7|TRBV29-1|TRBD2|many
TGCAGCGTTTCCGGTGGGACTAGACCCTACGAGCAGTACTTC
CSVSGGTRPYEQYF
>TRBJ2-1|TRBV12-3/TRBV12-4|TRBD2|-
TGTGCCAGCAGTTTCACTAGCGCGGCTGAGCAGTTCTTC
CASSFTSAAEQFF
>TRBJ2-7|TRBV5-1|-|-
TGCGCCAGCAGCTTGGAAGGGAGCACTGGGCCCCACGAGCAGTACTTC
CASSLEGSTGPHEQYF
>TRBJ1-4|TRBV2|-|-
TGTGCCAGCAGTGACTCTCGTATCGCGGCATCTAATGAAAAACTGTTTTTT
CASSDSRIAASNEKLFF
>TRBJ1-1|TRBV7-9|-|-
TGTGCCAGCAGCCCCCGTTTTGAGACTGAAGCTTTCTTT
CASSPRFETEAFF
>TRBJ2-1|TRBV20-1|-|-
TGCAGTGCTAATGTTTTCCGGGGCCAAGAGACCCAGTTCTTC
CSANVFRGQETQFF
>TRBJ2-2|TRBV6-5|-|few
TGTGCCAGCAGTTACGGGTCCGGGGAGCTGTTTTTT
CASSYGSGELFF
>TRBJ2-1|TRBV9|-|-
TGTGCCAGCAGCACCCGTAGTTACCCCTCCCTGGCTGAGCAGTTCTTC
CASSTRSYPSLAEQFF
>TRBJ2-1|TRBV7-2|TRBD2|-
TGTGCCAGCAGCCCTAGATTAGCGGGACTCTACAATGAGCAGTTCTTC
CASSPRLAGLYNEQFF
>TRBJ2-1|TRBV21-1|-|-
TGTGCCAGCATCGACGAGGGCGGCAGCATCTCCTACAATGAGCAGTTCTTC
CASIDEGGSISYNEQFF
>TRBJ1-2|TRBV28|TRBD1|-
TGTGCCATCAGGGGACAGGGGGCTAACTATGGCTACACCTTC
CAIRGQGANYGYTF
>TRBJ2-3|TRBV20-1|-|many
TGCAGTGCTAGAGGACAGGGCACAGATACGCAGTATTTT
CSARGQGTDTQYF
>TRBJ2-1|TRBV3-1|-|-
TGTGCCAGCAGCCCGCGGGTAGCGGAAGGGCCAGGGAATGAGCAGTTCTTC
CASSPRVAEGPGNEQFF
>TRBJ2-7|TRBV5-5|-|few
TGTGCCAGCAGCTTTTTGGGACTTATAAGCGAGCAGTACTTC
CASSFLGLISEQYF
>TRBJ1-1|TRBV28|-|-
TGTGCCAGCAGTCGGGACACCCTGAACACTGAAGCTTTCTTT
CASSRDTLNTEAFF
>TRBJ2-2|TRBV20-1|-|-
TGCAGTGCTAGAGGAGAGGCGAACACCGGGGAGCTGTTTTTT
CSARGEANTGELFF
>TRBJ2-3|TRBV6-6|-|-
TGTGCCAGCAGTTACTCGAGGTTAACTAGCACAGATACGCAGTATTTT
CASSYSRLTSTDTQYF
>TRBJ2-1|TRBV2|-|few
TGTGCCAGCAGTGCGCAAGTAACCGGGGAGCTGTTCTTC
CASSAQVTGELFF
>TRBJ1-5|TRBV12-3/TRBV12-4|-|-
TGTGCCAGCAGTTTCTCGCATTCTCTGGAGCCCCAGCATTTT
CASSFSHSLEPQHF
>TRBJ2-5|TRBV11-2|-|few
TGTGCCAGCAGCTTAGACAGGGGGAGTCGGGAGCAGTACTTC
CASSLDRGSREQYF
>TRBJ2-5|TRBV5-6|TRBD1|many
TGTGCCAGCAGCCTACCGGGACAGGGGACCCAAGAGACCCAGTACTTC
CASSLPGQGTQETQYF